The T cell receptor beta chain under discussion was sequenced for a study of blood T cells in healthy people across ages. Whole-study findings and limits: A roughly linear fall in TCR beta diversity per million T cells was seen with increasing age.

The second PCR ran roughly 7 to 12 cycles with a sample-barcoded 5' primer and J-beta primers. TCRdb passed the 5' RACE reads through MiXCR, listing each CDR3 protein once. The repertoire includes 1.5 million to 2 million distinct CDR3 sequences, approximately 28% of them detected once, and 6.5% to 8.5% sits in the top ten. Between the trimmed V and J ends, which lost 2 bases and 8 bases, there was a span of 10 bases. CDR1 LGHNA and CDR2 YSLEER come from the germline V gene. The CDR3 has 13 amino acids. This clonotype was observed a few times. Its antigen remains unknown. Researchers collected ten milliliters of peripheral blood from every single donor.

This receptor was identified in a woman in her 30s in good health. The chain employs TRBV4-3 and TRBJ2-1; D tentatively fits TRBD1 or TRBD2 (5 bases each). Input material: blood. CDR3 region: CASSQTRGYEQFF. DNA of the CDR3: TGCGCCAGCAGCCAAACGAGGGGATATGAGCAGTTCTTC.